Listed below are T cell receptor beta chains from one sample, sequenced in a study of shared clonotypes between healthy human individuals. The assay was immunoSEQ multiplex PCR, and TCRdb's table has in-frame clones only and misses some. The sample holds about 1.5 million clones, around 98% seen once. Sequenced material: naive CD4+ T cells sorted from blood. The origin of the receptors is a man younger than 45 in good health. Both conserved end residues are part of each CDR3. Expanded clones get a size class; other rows say once, few or many, or leave the size out.

CDR3aa	abundance	v_gene	j_gene
CASSLPQGAFYGYTF	.	TRBV28	TRBJ1-2
CAIAETSNQPQHF	once	TRBV10-3	TRBJ1-5
CASSLLGGLGGEQFF	.	TRBV11-2	TRBJ2-1
CASSLSWDNEQFF	.	TRBV7-6	TRBJ2-1
CASSLGSSTDTQYF	.	TRBV11-3	TRBJ2-3
CASSLAGTGGETQYF	.	TRBV5-4	TRBJ2-5
CASSPSIKGDSEKLFF	.	TRBV18	TRBJ1-4
CASSLAPGDYEQYF	.	TRBV7-9	TRBJ2-7
CAWRGQPNTEAFF	once	TRBV30	TRBJ1-1
CASSPEPGLTGELFF	.	TRBV5-1	TRBJ2-2
CASSVVPGGNTDTQYF	.	TRBV9	TRBJ2-3
CASSFQRNTEAFF	once	TRBV5-4	TRBJ1-1
CASSIQGARHETQYF	.	TRBV19	TRBJ2-5
CASSYFAEKLFF	once	TRBV6-6	TRBJ1-4
CASSQSTFLTGSNQPQHF	.	TRBV23-1	TRBJ1-5
CASSLEFAIHNEQFF	.	TRBV7-7	TRBJ2-1
CASSSDRGFGYTF	.	TRBV10-2	TRBJ1-2
CASSGGVSNYGYTF	.	TRBV6-1	TRBJ1-2
CASSFWRSSYEQYF	.	TRBV27	TRBJ2-7
CASSLGEGNSYQYF	once	TRBV7-9	TRBJ2-4
CATSRVGTLKETQYF	.	TRBV15	TRBJ2-5
CASSLGSGTYGYTF	.	TRBV7-2	TRBJ1-2
CASSLAAGTSYEQYF	.	TRBV13	TRBJ2-7
CASSLPTGLSYEQYF	.	TRBV5-6	TRBJ2-7
CASSFTYEQYF	.	TRBV11-2	TRBJ2-7
CASSFAGQETQYF	.	TRBV27	TRBJ2-5
CASSGSAGGQETQYF	.	TRBV11-3	TRBJ2-5
CASRTQAGEPYNEQFF	.	TRBV28	TRBJ2-1
CATSRDPQQETQYF	.	TRBV15	TRBJ2-5
CASSVIGQLTDTQYF	few	TRBV9	TRBJ2-3
CASSQAHTSAPTYEQYF	.	TRBV4-1	TRBJ2-7
CASSVGARAGNEQFF	once	TRBV9	TRBJ2-1
CSVTDRIYNEQFF	.	TRBV29-1	TRBJ2-1
CASKLGYPGYEQYF	.	TRBV6-1	TRBJ2-7
CATSRVGQGALREKLFF	.	TRBV15	TRBJ1-4
CASSSRAGLTAYNEQFF	.	TRBV5-8	TRBJ2-1
CASHRGLEQYF	once	TRBV5-4	TRBJ2-7
CASSLGDIYYGYTF	.	TRBV28	TRBJ1-2
CASSPGLLYEQYF	.	TRBV4-2	TRBJ2-7
CSLDLTDTQYF	.	TRBV29-1	TRBJ2-3
CASSEAGVLGYEQYF	.	TRBV6-1	TRBJ2-7
CASSFGGAYEQYF	once	TRBV5-1	TRBJ2-7
CSVGIAGSNEQFF	.	TRBV29-1	TRBJ2-1